This T cell receptor beta chain was recorded in a study of shared clonotypes between healthy human individuals. About this clone: The antigen is undetermined.

Study observations and caveats: Limitation of the genetic and exposure-history diversity represented came from the few donors.

The study ran the assay at deep level. Assay used: immunoSEQ multiplex PCR; TCRdb lists only in-frame clones, some missing. The sample shows more than 400,000 clones, about 96% of them seen only once. Trimming cost V 1 base and J 1 base, with 12 bases left between them. The CDR3 covers 15 residues. CDR1 and CDR2 from the germline V gene are SGHNT and YYREEE (reference sequence). The material sequenced was naive CD4+ T cells sorted from blood. The subset here: CD45RA+ positively selected. The sequence was obtained from a young woman in good health. The rearrangement uses TRBV5-4 and TRBJ2-7; D unresolved. The CDR3 nucleotides read TGTGCCAGCAGCTTGTCCTTCGACGCGTCCTACGAGCAGTACTTC. This translates into CASSLSFDASYEQYF.